These 18 T cell receptor beta chains were all obtained from the same sample, sequenced in a study of response to subunit inactivated influenza vaccine. TCRdb reanalysed the RT-PCR reads using MiXCR and keeps one entry per CDR3 protein. The table shows 700,000 to 900,000 distinct CDR3 sequences, with about 20% occurring only once. Sequenced material: PBMCs from blood, taken 5 days after vaccination. These receptors originate from a middle-aged man who received an inactivated influenza vaccine.

The sample holds many counts of this clonotype. The rearrangement uses TRBV11-2 and TRBJ1-2; D remains ambiguous. Trimming took 5 bases from V and 0 from J, leaving 10 bases between them. The CDR3 totals 14 residues. Germline V lookup: CDR1 SGHAT, CDR2 FQNNGV. The CDR3 sequence: CASSPGPTNYGYTF. CDR3 sequence (DNA): TGTGCCAGCAGCCCCGGGCCAACTAACTATGGCTACACCTTC.

The chain uses TRBV6-2 or TRBV6-3 and TRBJ2-5, with D possibly matching TRBD1 (6 bases). Deletions cut 2 bases from V and 1 base from J, with 11 bases between. Germline CDR1 is MNHEY and CDR2 is SVGEGT. The CDR3 runs 15 residues. This CDR3 reads CASSYQGRIQETQYF. The CDR3 DNA follows: TGTGCCAGCAGTTACCAGGGGCGGATCCAAGAGACCCAGTACTTC.

The table lists this clonotype with a few counts. The rearrangement joins TRBV5-1 to TRBJ2-7; the D gene could be TRBD1 or TRBD2 (5 bases each). V was clipped by 6 bases and J by 5 bases, with 18 bases between them. This CDR3 has 14 residues. From germline, CDR1 is SGHRS and CDR2 YFSETQ. The CDR3: CASKDGAVYDEQYF. As DNA, the CDR3 is TGCGCCAGCAAGGACGGGGCTGTTTACGACGAGCAGTACTTC.

The V and J genes are TRBV20-1 and TRBJ2-3; D gene ambiguous. CDR3 length: 16 residues. V lost 0 bases and J lost 3, with 16 bases in between. Germline V gene sequence: CDR1 DFQATT, CDR2 SNEGSKA (reference sequence). CDR3 nucleotide sequence: TGCAGTGCTAGAGACTACCGGGTCCTAGGGACAGATACGCAGTATTTT. This translates into CSARDYRVLGTDTQYF.

The table lists this clonotype with a few counts. The gene calls are TRBV10-3 and TRBJ2-5; 7 positions agree with TRBD2. The CDR3 consists of 14 residues. The germline gives CDR1 ENHRY, CDR2 SYGVKD. V was clipped by 0 bases and J by 4 bases; unmatched bases: 2. CDR3 sequence: CAISESGGRETQYF. As DNA, the CDR3 is TGTGCCATCAGTGAGTCGGGCGGGAGAGAGACCCAGTACTTC.

The chain recombines TRBV7-3 with TRBJ2-1, with a possible D match to TRBD2 (5 bases). This CDR3 contains 15 residues. Trimming left V 5 bases short and J 7 bases short, with 18 bases between. The germline V gene encodes CDR1 SGHTA and CDR2 FQGTGA. The CDR3 loop is CASSQALANTNEQFF. Written as DNA, the CDR3 is TGTGCCAGCAGCCAGGCGCTAGCTAATACGAATGAGCAGTTCTTC.

This clonotype was seen only a few times. The chain carries TRBV15 and TRBJ2-3; D gene ambiguous. Looked up from germline, CDR1 is LNHNV and CDR2 is YYDKDF (reference sequence). The CDR3 has 13 residues. V lost 0 bases to trimming and J lost 2 bases, with 3 bases between them. The CDR3 nucleotides are TGTGCCACCAGCAGAGACCCCACAGATACGCAGTATTTT. This encodes CATSRDPTDTQYF.

The chain employs TRBV25-1 and TRBJ2-5; 12 bases line up with TRBD2. Germline V lookup: CDR1 MGHDK, CDR2 SYGVNS. This CDR3 spans 15 amino acids. The V gene end was trimmed by 3 bases and the J gene end by 5 bases; junction bases not matched to a gene: 4. CDR3 residues: CASSETSGGGETQYF. CDR3 DNA sequence: TGTGCCAGCAGTGAGACTAGCGGGGGAGGGGAGACCCAGTACTTC.

The rearrangement joins TRBV29-1 to TRBJ2-1, with 8 bases fitting TRBD2. V was clipped by 3 bases and J by 6 bases; unmatched bases: 16. The CDR3 contains 17 residues. Germline V lookup: CDR1 SQVTM, CDR2 ANQGSEA. The CDR3 DNA reads as TGCAGCGTTGACCCCCGGGGTTTTAGCGGGGACTTCAATGAGCAGTTCTTC. Translating it yields CSVDPRGFSGDFNEQFF.

V usage is TRBV7-2 and J usage is TRBJ2-5; D is possibly TRBD1 or TRBD2 (5 bases each). CDR1 SGHTA and CDR2 FQGNSA come from the germline V gene. This CDR3 contains 15 residues. Trimming left V 0 bases short and J 7 bases short, with 15 bases between. The CDR3 DNA is TGTGCCAGCAGCTTAGCCTCCGGGACGGGGAGGACCCAGTACTTC. This sequence encodes CASSLASGTGRTQYF. Drawing the rest from reference TRBV7-2 and TRBJ2-5, the complete variable domain is GAGVSQSPSNKVTEKGKDVELRCDPISGHTALYWYRQSLGQGLEFLIYFQGNSAPDKSGLPSDRFSAERTGGSVSTLTIQRTQQEDSAVYLCASSLASGTGRTQYFGPGTRLLVL.

This chain joins TRBV7-2 and TRBJ2-5; perhaps TRBD1 as D (6 bases). This CDR3 has 16 amino acids. Deletions cut 0 bases from V and 4 bases from J, with 15 bases between. Germline CDR1 and CDR2: SGHTA and FQGNSA. CDR3 region: CASSLARNRAGETQYF. In DNA, the CDR3 is TGTGCCAGCAGCTTAGCCCGCAACAGGGCCGGAGAGACCCAGTACTTC.

This rearrangement joins TRBV9 to TRBJ2-2; TRBD1 might be the D (6 bases). CDR3 length: 16 residues. V was clipped by 0 bases and J by 3 bases, with 12 bases between them. CDR1 SGDLS and CDR2 YYNGEE come from the germline V gene. The CDR3 spells CASSVEGTPHTGELFF. The CDR3 DNA reads TGTGCCAGCAGCGTAGAGGGGACACCACACACCGGGGAGCTGTTTTTT. The variable domain in full, completed from reference TRBV9 and TRBJ2-2, reads DSGVTQTPKHLITATGQRVTLRCSPRSGDLSVYWYQQSLDQGLQFLIQYYNGEERAKGNILERFSAQQFPDLHSELNLSSLELGDSALYFCASSVEGTPHTGELFFGEGSRLTVL.

This clonotype was detected once. The chain carries TRBV7-9 and TRBJ2-3; no definite D call. Germline V gene lookup returns CDR1 SEHNR and CDR2 FQNEAQ (reference sequence). This CDR3 contains 12 residues. V lost 8 bases and J lost 6, with 12 bases in between. The DNA for the CDR3 is TGTGCCAGCCGCTACTTAGAGGATACGCAGTATTTT. Translated: CASRYLEDTQYF. Complete variable domain (other parts from reference TRBV7-9 and TRBJ2-3): DTGVSQNPRHKITKRGQNVTFRCDPISEHNRLYWYRQTLGQGPEFLTYFQNEAQLEKSRLLSDRFSAERPKGSFSTLEIQRTEQGDSAMYLCASRYLEDTQYFGPGTRLTVL.

This clonotype was counted only a few times. J is TRBJ1-4 and V is TRBV28, with 7 bases that match TRBD1. This CDR3 has 15 amino acids. The germline gives CDR1 MDHEN, CDR2 SYDVKM. With V trimmed by 6 bases and J by 0 bases, 4 bases remained unmatched. The CDR3 DNA reads as TGTGCCAGCAGATGGGACAGCACAACTAATGAAAAACTGTTTTTT. Translating gives CASRWDSTTNEKLFF. The variable domain in full, completed from reference TRBV28 and TRBJ1-4, reads DVKVTQSSRYLVKRTGEKVFLECVQDMDHENMFWYRQDPGLGLRLIYFSYDVKMKEKGDIPEGYSVSREKKERFSLILESASTNQTSMYLCASRWDSTTNEKLFFGSGTQLSVL.

The sample holds a few counts of this clonotype. The chain is built from TRBV12-3 or TRBV12-4 and TRBJ2-5, with D possibly TRBD2 on 5 matching bases. V was cut by 3 bases and J by 4 bases, with 15 bases left in between. The CDR3 has 15 residues. The CDR3 sequence: CASSFAGTRRETQYF. CDR3 in DNA: TGTGCCAGCAGTTTCGCCGGTACTAGGAGAGAGACCCAGTACTTC.

This clonotype came up a few times. The gene calls are TRBV28 and TRBJ2-5, with D unresolved. V lost 6 bases and J lost 3, with 23 bases in between. The CDR3 totals 17 residues. Germline V gene sequence: CDR1 MDHEN, CDR2 SYDVKM. The CDR3 coding sequence is TGTGCCAGCAGAGAGTCGGTATTTAGGTTAAGGAAAGAGACCCAGTACTTC. Translated, it gives CASRESVFRLRKETQYF. Based on the CDR3 plus reference TRBV28 and TRBJ2-5, the full variable domain is DVKVTQSSRYLVKRTGEKVFLECVQDMDHENMFWYRQDPGLGLRLIYFSYDVKMKEKGDIPEGYSVSREKKERFSLILESASTNQTSMYLCASRESVFRLRKETQYFGPGTRLLVL.

This clonotype was found a few times. The chain combines TRBV7-9 with TRBJ1-3; weak D call: TRBD1 (5 bases). Trimming took 5 bases from V and 8 from J, leaving 25 bases between them. Germline lookup yields CDR1 SEHNR and CDR2 FQNEAQ (reference sequence). CDR3 length: 17 residues. The CDR3 nucleotides read TGTGCCAGCAGCCCATACGGGGCAGGGAACCGGTTGGACACCATATATTTT. It yields the protein CASSPYGAGNRLDTIYF.

This clonotype has more than one count but fewer than ten. The chain links TRBV24-1 to TRBJ2-7, with D uncertain. The CDR3 runs 13 residues. Germline CDR1 and CDR2: KGHDR and SFDVKD. V was trimmed by 4 bases and J by 3 bases, leaving 9 bases between them. The CDR3 protein is CATSDLYSYEQYF. CDR3 bases: TGTGCCACCAGTGACCTTTACAGCTACGAGCAGTACTTC.